The 24 T cell receptor beta chains below were found in one sample sequenced in a study of vaccination effects on CD4 cells after COVID-19. Which antigens these TCRs recognize remains unknown. This table comes from immunoSEQ multiplex PCR, and its TCRdb copy is limited to in-frame clones, with some not included. Altogether roughly 17,000 clones are present, about 76% being singletons, with the ten largest covering 20% to 25%. Before sequencing, viral peptide pools were used by the ViraFEST assay to expand antigen-specific CD4+ T cells. Subsequent to a culture period of 10 to 11 days, CD4+ T cells were isolated. The person was diagnosed with PCR-confirmed SARS-CoV-2 infection between March and December 2020. Each person got two doses of an mRNA SARS-CoV-2 vaccine, BNT162b2 or mRNA-1273. The sequenced sample was CD4+ T cells from PBMCs cultured with SARS-CoV-2 spike peptides, obtained after COVID-19 vaccination. The receptors shown here come from a human donor who had a prior SARS-CoV-2 infection.

This clone appeared a single time. The V and J genes are TRBV5-8 and TRBJ1-2, with D possibly TRBD1 on 6 matching bases. Deletions cut 4 bases from V and 2 bases from J, with 12 bases between. This CDR3 contains 14 residues. Germline V CDR1 and CDR2: SGHTS, YDEGEE. The CDR3 spells CASSPGHRNYGYTF. The CDR3 nucleotides are TGTGCCAGCAGCCCGGGACACCGGAACTATGGCTACACCTTC.

The V call is TRBV5-5, the J call TRBJ1-2; D call uncertain. The CDR3 is 13 residues long. Trimming took off 0 bases at V and 4 bases at J, with 7 bases between the two ends. The germline V gene encodes CDR1 SGHKS and CDR2 YYEKEE (reference sequence). CDR3 sequence: CASSLVSAYGYTF. CDR3 DNA sequence: TGTGCCAGCAGCTTGGTATCAGCCTATGGCTACACCTTC.

The V and J genes are TRBV5-1 and TRBJ2-3, with a possible D match to TRBD2 (6 bases). Germline-derived CDR1 and CDR2 are SGHRS and YFSETQ. Trimming stripped 1 base from V and 6 bases from J, with 12 bases between. The CDR3 extends over 14 amino acids. In nucleotides, the CDR3 is TGCGCCAGCAGCTTGACCGGGAGTTTGGATACGCAGTATTTT. This sequence encodes CASSLTGSLDTQYF.

The chain uses TRBV5-4 and TRBJ2-6, with TRBD1 matching over 8 bases. Germline CDR1 reads SGHNT; CDR2 reads YYREEE (reference sequence). The V gene end was trimmed by 6 bases and the J gene end by 1 base; junction bases not matched to a gene: 6. CDR3 length: 16 residues. CDR3 protein: CASTRTGNSGANVLTF. The DNA of the CDR3 is TGTGCCAGCACCCGGACAGGGAATTCTGGGGCCAACGTCCTGACTTTC. The whole variable domain, filled in from reference TRBV5-4 and TRBJ2-6, reads ETGVTQSPTHLIKTRGQQVTLRCSSQSGHNTVSWYQQALGQGPQFIFQYYREEENGRGNFPPRFSGLQFPNYSSELNVNALELDDSALYLCASTRTGNSGANVLTFGAGSRLTVL.

V and J are TRBV12-3 or TRBV12-4 and TRBJ2-1; D ambiguous. Trimming removed 5 bases from V and 5 bases from J, with 10 bases in between. The CDR3 spans 13 residues. This chain's CDR3 is CASSIRRNNEQFF. DNA of the CDR3: TGTGCCAGCAGTATTCGGCGGAACAATGAGCAGTTCTTC.

This clone has more than one count but fewer than ten. This sequence joins TRBV15 and TRBJ2-7, with 9 bases identical to TRBD1. The CDR3 has 13 residues. J lost 4 bases, V lost 3 bases, and 1 base had no gene match. Germline V gene sequence: CDR1 LNHNV, CDR2 YYDKDF (reference sequence). The CDR3 bases are TGTGCCACCAGCAGGGACAGGGGATACGAGCAGTACTTC. Translation gives CATSRDRGYEQYF.

The CDR3 reads CASSLLGTVDYGYTF. For the CDR3, the DNA is TGTGCCAGCAGCTTGTTAGGGACAGTTGACTATGGCTACACCTTC. The chain carries TRBV7-2 and TRBJ1-2; 7 bases are a match to TRBD1. J gave up 3 bases and V 3 bases, and 7 bases lay outside the gene matches. CDR1 and CDR2 from the germline V gene are SGHTA and FQGNSA. The CDR3 covers 15 residues.

This chain connects TRBV10-3 to TRBJ2-3; 12 bases map to TRBD1. Germline values: CDR1 ENHRY, CDR2 SYGVKD. With 8 bases clipped from V and 8 bases from J, the junction kept 5 bases outside the gene matches. The CDR3 length is 13 residues. The CDR3 region is CAIGGQGAGTQYF. DNA of the CDR3: TGTGCCATCGGGGGACAGGGGGCAGGTACGCAGTATTTT.

CDR3 amino acids: CAWSPMGDYGYTF. CDR3 sequence (DNA): TGTGCCTGGAGTCCCATGGGGGACTATGGCTACACCTTC. The chain couples TRBV30 to TRBJ1-2; weak D call: TRBD1 (5 bases). The CDR3 loop spans 13 amino acids. The V gene lost 2 bases and the J gene lost 3 bases, with 10 bases spanning the gap. CDR1 and CDR2 from the germline V gene are GTSNPN and SVGIG (reference sequence).

J is TRBJ2-5 and V is TRBV2; 7 nucleotides line up with TRBD2. Germline lookup yields CDR1 SNHLY and CDR2 FYNNEI. The CDR3 extends over 15 amino acids. V shed 2 bases and J 1 base; nucleotides not matched to a gene: 4. CDR3 sequence reads: CASSEPGLVQETQYF. CDR3 nucleotides: TGTGCCAGCAGTGAACCTGGACTAGTCCAAGAGACCCAGTACTTC.

The V gene is TRBV21-1, the J gene TRBJ1-2. TRBV21-1 is a recognized pseudogene. The CDR3 has 16 amino acids. CDR3 protein: CASSKAQGGRGYGYTF. The CDR3 DNA follows: TGTGCCAGCAGCAAAGCACAGGGAGGGCGGGGGTATGGCTACACCTTC.

The rearrangement joins TRBV7-8 to TRBJ1-1; a possible D gene is TRBD1 (6 bases). The CDR3 has 15 amino acids. Germline-derived CDR1 and CDR2 are SGHVS and FQNEAQ. Trimming left V 3 bases short and J 6 bases short, with 17 bases between. CDR3 nucleotides: TGTGCCAGCAGCTTGGTGACAGGTCGTGTGGCTGAAGCTTTCTTT. Protein: CASSLVTGRVAEAFF.

This clone was seen just once. This rearrangement joins TRBV6-5 to TRBJ1-2; D call uncertain. The V gene's germline CDR1 is MNHEY and CDR2 SVGAGI. The CDR3 runs 11 residues. Between the trimmed V and J ends, which lost 6 bases and 3 bases, there was a span of 5 bases. The CDR3 reads CASRYYYGYTF. DNA of the CDR3: TGTGCCAGCAGGTATTACTATGGCTACACCTTC.

This chain connects TRBV7-2 to TRBJ2-1; D is ambiguous. The CDR3 consists of 13 residues. Looked up from germline, CDR1 is SGHTA and CDR2 is FQGNSA. With 2 bases removed from V and 8 bases from J, the gap between germline ends came to 10 bases. CDR3 bases: TGTGCCAGCAGCTTAAGATCGCGAGATGAGCAGTTCTTC. This gives the protein CASSLRSRDEQFF. Supplemented by reference TRBV7-2 and TRBJ2-1, the full variable domain reads GAGVSQSPSNKVTEKGKDVELRCDPISGHTALYWYRQSLGQGLEFLIYFQGNSAPDKSGLPSDRFSAERTGGSVSTLTIQRTQQEDSAVYLCASSLRSRDEQFFGPGTRLTVL.

This chain joins TRBV5-4 and TRBJ2-2; TRBD2 is a possible D gene (6 bases). The CDR3 is made up of 15 amino acids. Germline CDR1 is SGHNT and CDR2 is YYREEE (reference sequence). V was trimmed by 4 bases and J by 0 bases, leaving 10 bases between them. CDR3 coding DNA: TGTGCCAGCAGCCCAGCGGGCACGAACACCGGGGAGCTGTTTTTT. The encoded protein is CASSPAGTNTGELFF.

The chain is built from TRBV7-2 and TRBJ2-7, with 8 bases identical to TRBD2. This CDR3 contains 16 residues. Germline CDR1 reads SGHTA; CDR2 reads FQGNSA. V dropped 4 bases and J dropped 3; count of bases not matched to a gene: 11. The CDR3 spells CASSSISGTRIYEQYF. CDR3 nucleotides: TGTGCCAGCAGCTCTATTAGCGGGACTCGGATCTACGAGCAGTACTTC. The whole variable domain, filled in from reference TRBV7-2 and TRBJ2-7, reads GAGVSQSPSNKVTEKGKDVELRCDPISGHTALYWYRQSLGQGLEFLIYFQGNSAPDKSGLPSDRFSAERTGGSVSTLTIQRTQQEDSAVYLCASSSISGTRIYEQYFGPGTRLTVT.

The chain joins TRBV19 to TRBJ1-1; D unresolved. CDR3 size: 13 residues. The germline V gene encodes CDR1 LNHDA and CDR2 SQIVND (reference sequence). V was cut by 7 bases and J by 5 bases, with 14 bases left in between. CDR3 loop: CASTGSGETEAFF. CDR3 DNA: TGTGCCAGTACCGGGTCCGGGGAGACTGAAGCTTTCTTT.

The rearrangement joins TRBV9 to TRBJ2-1; TRBD2 agrees at 7 bases. The J segment lost 4 bases and the V segment lost 0 bases, leaving 7 bases of the junction unmatched. Germline V gives CDR1 SGDLS, CDR2 YYNGEE. The CDR3 consists of 16 residues. The DNA of the CDR3 is TGTGCCAGCAGCGTAGGCACTAGCGCCTATTACAATGAGCAGTTCTTC. Amino acid sequence: CASSVGTSAYYNEQFF.

This clone was recorded a few times. The chain combines TRBV2 with TRBJ2-3, with TRBD2 matching over 10 bases. This CDR3 is 15 amino acids long. The ends lost 6 bases at V and 2 bases at J; junction bases unmatched: 5. From germline, CDR1 is SNHLY and CDR2 FYNNEI. The CDR3: CASRAGTSDTDTQYF. The CDR3 DNA is TGTGCCAGCAGGGCCGGGACTAGCGACACAGATACGCAGTATTTT.

CDR3 coding DNA: TGTGCCAGCAGCTTAGGGAGGCAAGAGACCCAGTACTTC. It yields the protein CASSLGRQETQYF. This chain joins TRBV11-2 and TRBJ2-5; a weak D match, TRBD2 (5 bases). Looked up from germline, CDR1 is SGHAT and CDR2 is FQNNGV. The CDR3 sequence is 13 residues long. Deletions cut 1 base from V and 2 bases from J, with 5 bases between.

V gene TRBV3-1 (or the pseudogene TRBV3-2) combines with J gene TRBJ1-3, with 8 bases aligning to TRBD1. J gave up 2 bases and V 3 bases, and 15 bases lay outside the gene matches. From germline, CDR1 is LGHDT and CDR2 YNNKEL (reference sequence). This CDR3 is built from 19 residues. CDR3 residues: CASSHDRDRPVAPGNTIYF. CDR3 coding DNA: TGTGCCAGCAGCCATGACCGGGACAGGCCAGTCGCCCCTGGAAACACCATATATTTT.

The V and J genes are TRBV30 and TRBJ2-5; D could derive from TRBD1 or TRBD2 (6 bases each). V lost 0 bases and J lost 11, with 22 bases in between. Germline V gene data show CDR1 as GTSNPN and CDR2 as SVGIG (reference sequence). The CDR3 covers 15 residues. The CDR3 sequence: CAWSVGGTGHPPQYF. Here the CDR3 DNA reads TGTGCCTGGAGTGTAGGGGGGACGGGACACCCGCCACAGTACTTC. The full variable domain, in which reference TRBV30 and TRBJ2-5 provide the parts outside the CDR3, is SQTIHQWPATLVQPVGSPLSLECTVEGTSNPNLYWYRQAAGRGLQLLFYSVGIGQISSEVPQNLSASRPQDRQFILSSKKLLLSDSGFYLCAWSVGGTGHPPQYFGPGTRLLVL.

This rearrangement joins TRBV5-4 to TRBJ2-5; possibly TRBD1 for D (6 bases). From germline, CDR1 is SGHNT and CDR2 YYREEE (reference sequence). CDR3 size: 13 residues. With 4 bases removed from V and 3 bases from J, the gap between germline ends came to 10 bases. CDR3 sequence: CASSTRTEETQYF. CDR3 nucleotide sequence: TGTGCCAGCAGCACCAGGACAGAAGAGACCCAGTACTTC.

V is TRBV29-1 and J is TRBJ1-4; 8 positions agree with TRBD1. Losses at the gene ends were 6 bases for V and 8 bases for J; bases not matched to a gene: 8. CDR3 size: 13 residues. CDR1 SQVTM and CDR2 ANQGSEA come from the germline V gene. DNA of the CDR3: TGCAGCGTACAAGACAGGGGCGGAGAAAAACTGTTTTTT. Protein: CSVQDRGGEKLFF.